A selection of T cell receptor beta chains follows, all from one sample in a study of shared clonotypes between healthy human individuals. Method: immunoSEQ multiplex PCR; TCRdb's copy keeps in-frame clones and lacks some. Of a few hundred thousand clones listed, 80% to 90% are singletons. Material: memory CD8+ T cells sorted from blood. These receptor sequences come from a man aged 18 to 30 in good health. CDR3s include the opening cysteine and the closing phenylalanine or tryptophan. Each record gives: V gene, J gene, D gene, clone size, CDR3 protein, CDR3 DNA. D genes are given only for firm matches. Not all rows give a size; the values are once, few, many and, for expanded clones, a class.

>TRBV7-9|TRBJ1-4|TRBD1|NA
CASSLVGNRGNEKLFF
TGTGCCAGCAGCTTAGTTGGGAACAGGGGAAATGAAAAACTGTTTTTT
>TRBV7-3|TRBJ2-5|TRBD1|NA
CASSQVARDRGSEMETQYF
TGTGCCAGCAGCCAAGTTGCTAGGGACAGGGGGTCGGAAATGGAGACCCAGTACTTC
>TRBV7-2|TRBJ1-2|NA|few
CASSPFGRDFYGYTF
TGTGCCAGCAGCCCCTTCGGTAGGGATTTCTATGGCTACACCTTC
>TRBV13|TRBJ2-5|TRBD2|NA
CASSPRTSGRETQYF
TGTGCCAGCAGCCCCCGGACTAGCGGGAGAGAGACCCAGTACTTC
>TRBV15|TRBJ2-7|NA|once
CATSPRLDISYEQYF
TGTGCCACCAGCCCCCGACTAGATATCTCCTACGAGCAGTACTTC
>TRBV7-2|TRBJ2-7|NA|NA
CASSKNDEQYF
TGTGCCAGCAGCAAAAACGACGAGCAGTACTTC
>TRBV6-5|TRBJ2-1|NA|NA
CASSLDSANEQFF
TGTGCCAGCAGCCTTGACTCAGCGAATGAGCAGTTCTTC
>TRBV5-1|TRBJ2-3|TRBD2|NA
CASSKLAGGSTDTQYF
TGCGCCAGCAGCAAACTAGCGGGAGGTAGCACAGATACGCAGTATTTT
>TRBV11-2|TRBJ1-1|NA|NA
CASSLWTDLISNTEAFF
TGTGCCAGCAGCTTGTGGACGGACCTCATATCGAACACTGAAGCTTTCTTT
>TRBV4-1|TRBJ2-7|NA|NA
CASSQDRGPYEQYF
TGCGCCAGCAGCCAAGACAGGGGACCCTACGAGCAGTACTTC
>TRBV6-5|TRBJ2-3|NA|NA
CASSYVSTDTQYF
TGTGCCAGCAGTTACGTCAGCACAGATACGCAGTATTTT
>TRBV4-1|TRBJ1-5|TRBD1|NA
CASSQEGTGGNNQPQHF
TGCGCCAGCAGCCAGGAAGGGACAGGGGGAAATAATCAGCCCCAGCATTTT
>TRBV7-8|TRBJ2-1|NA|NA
CASRPAYNEQFF
TGTGCCAGCAGGCCAGCCTACAATGAGCAGTTCTTC
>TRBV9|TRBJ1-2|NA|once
CASSGSGGYGYTF
TGTGCCAGCAGTGGGTCGGGCGGCTATGGCTACACCTTC
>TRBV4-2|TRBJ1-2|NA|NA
CASSQEIGTPLYGYTF
TGTGCCAGCAGCCAAGAGATTGGGACTCCTCTTTATGGCTACACCTTC
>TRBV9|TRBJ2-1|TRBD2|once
CASSGLSGRADNEQFF
TGTGCCAGCAGCGGCCTTAGCGGGAGGGCCGACAATGAGCAGTTCTTC
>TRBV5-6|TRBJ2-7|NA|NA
CASSPKDSYEQYF
TGTGCCAGCAGCCCTAAGGACAGTTACGAGCAGTACTTC
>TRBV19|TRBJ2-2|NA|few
CATRPNTGELFF
TGTGCCACCAGGCCGAACACCGGGGAGCTGTTTTTT
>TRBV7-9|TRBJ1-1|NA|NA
CASSLGEEAFF
TGTGCCAGCAGCTTAGGGGAGGAAGCTTTCTTT
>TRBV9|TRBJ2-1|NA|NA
CASSPDGTSPDEQFF
TGTGCCAGCAGCCCGGACGGGACTTCCCCGGATGAGCAGTTCTTC
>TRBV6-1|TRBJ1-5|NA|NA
CASRPLKSNQPQHF
TGTGCCAGCAGACCACTTAAGAGCAATCAGCCCCAGCATTTT
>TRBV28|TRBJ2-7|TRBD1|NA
CATAGQGYYEQYF
TGTGCCACCGCTGGACAGGGGTACTACGAGCAGTACTTC
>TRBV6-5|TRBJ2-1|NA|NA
CASRTQGPSVEQFF
TGTGCCAGCAGAACACAGGGCCCCTCCGTTGAGCAGTTCTTC
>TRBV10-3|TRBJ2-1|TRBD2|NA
CAISEGWEGSTAYNEQFF
TGTGCCATCAGTGAGGGGTGGGAGGGATCGACGGCCTACAATGAGCAGTTCTTC
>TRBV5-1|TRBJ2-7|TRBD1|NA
CASSLVSQGESQEQYF
TGCGCCAGCAGCTTGGTATCACAGGGGGAATCGCAAGAGCAGTACTTC
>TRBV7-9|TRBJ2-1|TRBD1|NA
CASSAEGQGVYNEQFF
TGTGCCAGCAGCGCAGAGGGACAGGGGGTTTACAATGAGCAGTTCTTC
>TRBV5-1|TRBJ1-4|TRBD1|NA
CASSFYQQGVNEKLFF
TGCGCCAGCAGCTTCTACCAACAGGGGGTGAATGAAAAACTGTTTTTT
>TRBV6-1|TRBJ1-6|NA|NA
CASSEDGDSQAPYNSPLHF
TGTGCCAGCAGTGAAGATGGGGACTCCCAGGCCCCCTATAATTCACCCCTCCACTTT
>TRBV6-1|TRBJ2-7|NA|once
CASSEGDGYPYEQYF
TGTGCCAGCAGTGAAGGGGACGGGTACCCCTACGAGCAGTACTTC
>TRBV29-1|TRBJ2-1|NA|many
CSAVQAGRDNEQFF
TGCAGCGCCGTCCAGGCGGGACGAGACAATGAGCAGTTCTTC
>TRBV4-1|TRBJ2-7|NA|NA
CASSQVPRDYEQYF
TGCGCCAGCAGCCAAGTTCCCCGGGACTACGAGCAGTACTTC
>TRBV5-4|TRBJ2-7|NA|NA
CASSPGLDGSYEQYF
TGTGCCAGCAGCCCGGGACTCGATGGGTCCTACGAGCAGTACTTC
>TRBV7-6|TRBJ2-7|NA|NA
CASSLEARDYEQYF
TGTGCCAGCAGCCTGGAGGCCAGGGACTACGAGCAGTACTTC
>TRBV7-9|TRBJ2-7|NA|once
CASSLARSSYEQYF
TGTGCCAGCAGCTTGGCCCGAAGCTCCTACGAGCAGTACTTC
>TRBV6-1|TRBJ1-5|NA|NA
CASSEVGGYSNQPQHF
TGTGCCAGCAGTGAAGTCGGAGGTTATAGCAATCAGCCCCAGCATTTT
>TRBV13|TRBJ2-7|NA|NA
CASSLGLQDKSF
TGTGCCAGCAGCTTAGGCCTTCAGGACAAAAGCTTC
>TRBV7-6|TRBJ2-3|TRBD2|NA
CASSTSAGSTDTQYF
TGTGCCAGCAGCACCTCAGCGGGATCCACAGATACGCAGTATTTT
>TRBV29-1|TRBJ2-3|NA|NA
CSVGATGISRADTQYF
TGCAGCGTGGGAGCCACAGGTATTAGTCGGGCAGATACGCAGTATTTT
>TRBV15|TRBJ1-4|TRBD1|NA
CATSRVYRGRNEKLFF
TGTGCCACCAGCAGAGTCTACAGGGGCAGAAATGAAAAACTGTTTTTT
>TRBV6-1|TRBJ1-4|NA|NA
CASEPWQENEKLFF
TGTGCCAGTGAACCCTGGCAGGAAAATGAAAAACTGTTTTTT
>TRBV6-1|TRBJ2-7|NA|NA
CASSEMGEQYF
TGTGCCAGCAGTGAAATGGGCGAGCAGTACTTC
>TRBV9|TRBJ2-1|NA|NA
CASSVDQSSYNEQFF
TGTGCCAGCAGCGTAGACCAGAGCTCCTACAATGAGCAGTTCTTC
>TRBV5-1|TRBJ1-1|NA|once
CASSLAGNTEAFF
TGCGCCAGCAGCTTGGCAGGGAACACTGAAGCTTTCTTT
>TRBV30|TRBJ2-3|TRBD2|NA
CASGLAGPGDTQYF
TGTGCCTCGGGACTAGCGGGACCCGGGGATACGCAGTATTTT
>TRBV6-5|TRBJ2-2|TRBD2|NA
CASSYSSSGLTGELFF
TGTGCCAGCAGTTACTCGTCTAGCGGACTAACCGGGGAGCTGTTTTTT
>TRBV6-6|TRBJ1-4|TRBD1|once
CASSYWTGGGDEKLFF
TGTGCCAGCAGTTACTGGACAGGGGGTGGGGATGAAAAACTGTTTTTT
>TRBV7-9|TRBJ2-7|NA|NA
CASGREGAYEQYF
TGTGCCAGCGGGCGGGAAGGGGCCTACGAGCAGTACTTC